This T cell receptor beta chain came from a study of molecular identifiers for immune sequencing clone quantification. Study information: Replicate experiments divided RNA from 20,000 or 100,000 naive CD8 cells into five parts and sequenced four.

Trimming took 4 bases from V and 5 from J, leaving 21 bases between them. CDR1 and CDR2 from the germline V gene are SGHRS and YFSETQ. There are 16 residues in the CDR3. Findings and limits, study-wide: Detectable among roughly 920,000 naive cells, according to reports, was Jurkat TCR RNA spiked in from one cell. Over 99% of effector molecules, but under 1% in naive cells, were held by clones with more than 20 RNA copies.

TCRdb called the PCR reads again in MiXCR, with one record for every CDR3 protein. The profile shows about 320,000 distinct CDR3 sequences, 24% of them singletons. This clonotype was counted at least ten times. The antigen is undetermined. The source material was naive CD8+ T cells from blood, with Jurkat cell RNA spiked in. Subset noted: FACS-sorted CD8+CD4-CCR7+CD45RA+ naive T cells. This TCR derives from a human donor in good health. Some libraries in this study had Jurkat cell RNA spiked in. V usage is TRBV5-1 and J usage is TRBJ1-1, with no clear D. CDR3 in amino acids: CASSLNHLPLVTEAFF. For the CDR3, the DNA is TGCGCCAGCAGCCTAAACCACCTACCATTGGTTACTGAAGCTTTCTTT.